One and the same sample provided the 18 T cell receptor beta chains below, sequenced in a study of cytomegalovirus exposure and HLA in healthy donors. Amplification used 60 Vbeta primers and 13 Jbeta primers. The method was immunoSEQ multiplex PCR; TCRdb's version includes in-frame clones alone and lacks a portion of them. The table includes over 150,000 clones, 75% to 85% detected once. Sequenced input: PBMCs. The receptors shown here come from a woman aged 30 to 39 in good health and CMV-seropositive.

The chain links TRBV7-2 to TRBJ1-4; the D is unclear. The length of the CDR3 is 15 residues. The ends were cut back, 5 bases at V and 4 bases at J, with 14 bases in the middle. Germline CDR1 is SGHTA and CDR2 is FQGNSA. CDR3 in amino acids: CASSLRTGDNEKLFF. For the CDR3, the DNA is TGTGCCAGCAGCCTTAGGACTGGGGATAATGAAAAACTGTTTTTT.

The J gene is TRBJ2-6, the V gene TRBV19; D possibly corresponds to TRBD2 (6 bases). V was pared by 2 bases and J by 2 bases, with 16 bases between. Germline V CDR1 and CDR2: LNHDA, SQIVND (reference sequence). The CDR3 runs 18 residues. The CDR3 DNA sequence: TGTGCCAGTAGTATAAGGGGTGGTCGCGGGACTGGGGCCAACGTCCTGACTTTC. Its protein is CASSIRGGRGTGANVLTF.

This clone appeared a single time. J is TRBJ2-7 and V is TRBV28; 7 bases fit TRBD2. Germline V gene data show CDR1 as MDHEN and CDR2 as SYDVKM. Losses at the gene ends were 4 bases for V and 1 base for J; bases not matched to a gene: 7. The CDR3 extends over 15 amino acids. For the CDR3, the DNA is TGTGCCAGCAGTTCGGGGGAGGGAAAGTCCTACGAGCAGTACTTC. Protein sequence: CASSSGEGKSYEQYF.

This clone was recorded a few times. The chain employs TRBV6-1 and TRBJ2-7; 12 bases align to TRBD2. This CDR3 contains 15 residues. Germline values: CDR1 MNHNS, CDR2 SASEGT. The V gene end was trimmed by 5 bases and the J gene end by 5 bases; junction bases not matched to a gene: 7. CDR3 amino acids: CASSPHRLAGDEQYF. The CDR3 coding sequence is TGTGCCAGCAGTCCGCACCGACTAGCGGGAGACGAGCAGTACTTC.

The CDR3 sequence is CASSPDSAVYTGELFF. CDR3 coding DNA: TGCGCCAGCAGCCCTGACTCCGCCGTTTATACCGGGGAGCTGTTTTTT. This chain uses TRBV4-1 with TRBJ2-2, with D unclear. Trimming removed 4 bases at V and 5 bases at J, with 17 bases between. The CDR3 consists of 16 residues. Germline assignment: CDR1 MGHRA and CDR2 YSYEKL.

CDR3 protein: CASSHSFSGQGSRTEAFF. For the CDR3, the DNA is TGCGCCAGCAGCCACTCATTTTCGGGACAGGGAAGTCGAACTGAAGCTTTCTTT. V usage is TRBV4-3 and J usage is TRBJ1-1; 9 bases are a match to TRBD1. This CDR3 is built from 18 residues. Germline-derived CDR1 and CDR2 are LGHNA and YSLEER. J was trimmed by 5 bases and V by 3 bases; bases with no gene match: 16.

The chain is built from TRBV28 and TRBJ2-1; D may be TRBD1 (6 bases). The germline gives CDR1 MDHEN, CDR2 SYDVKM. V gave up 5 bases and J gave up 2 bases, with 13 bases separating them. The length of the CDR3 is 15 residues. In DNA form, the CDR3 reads TGTGCCAGCAGTAGCTCCGGGACAACCTACAATGAGCAGTTCTTC. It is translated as CASSSSGTTYNEQFF.

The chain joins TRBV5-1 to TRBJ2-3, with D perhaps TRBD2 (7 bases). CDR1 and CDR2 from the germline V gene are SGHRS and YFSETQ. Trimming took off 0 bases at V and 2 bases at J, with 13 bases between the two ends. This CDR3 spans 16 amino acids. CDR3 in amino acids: CASSLEGRGATDTQYF. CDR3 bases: TGCGCCAGCAGCTTGGAGGGGAGGGGGGCCACAGATACGCAGTATTTT.

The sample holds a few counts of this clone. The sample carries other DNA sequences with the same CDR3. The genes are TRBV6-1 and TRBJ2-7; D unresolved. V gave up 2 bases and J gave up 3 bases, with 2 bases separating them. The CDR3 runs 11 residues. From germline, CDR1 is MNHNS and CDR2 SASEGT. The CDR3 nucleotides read TGTGCCAGCAGTGAACTCTACGAGCAGTACTTC. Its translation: CASSELYEQYF.

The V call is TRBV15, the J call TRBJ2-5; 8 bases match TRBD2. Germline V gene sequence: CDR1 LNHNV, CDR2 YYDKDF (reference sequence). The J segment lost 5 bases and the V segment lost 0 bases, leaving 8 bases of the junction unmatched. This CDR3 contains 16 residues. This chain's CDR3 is CATSRDLPPGGETQYF. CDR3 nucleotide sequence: TGTGCCACCAGCAGAGATTTGCCCCCGGGAGGGGAGACCCAGTACTTC.

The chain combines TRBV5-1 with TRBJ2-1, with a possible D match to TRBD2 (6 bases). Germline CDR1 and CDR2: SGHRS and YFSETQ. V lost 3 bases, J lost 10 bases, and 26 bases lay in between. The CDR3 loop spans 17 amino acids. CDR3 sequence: CASSWALGGEGSEEQFF. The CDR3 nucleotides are TGCGCCAGCAGCTGGGCCTTGGGGGGAGAGGGAAGTGAGGAGCAGTTCTTC.

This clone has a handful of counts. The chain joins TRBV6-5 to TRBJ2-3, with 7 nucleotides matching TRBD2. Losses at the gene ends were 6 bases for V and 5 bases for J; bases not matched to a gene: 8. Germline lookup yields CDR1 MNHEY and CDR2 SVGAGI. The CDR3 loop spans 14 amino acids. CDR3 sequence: CASRSLGGEDTQYF. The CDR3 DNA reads TGTGCCAGCAGATCACTTGGGGGGGAAGATACGCAGTATTTT.

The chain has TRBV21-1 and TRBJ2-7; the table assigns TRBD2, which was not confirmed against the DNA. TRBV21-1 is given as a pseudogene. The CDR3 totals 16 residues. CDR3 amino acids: CASSKPTSGKAYEQYF. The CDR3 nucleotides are TGTGCCAGCAGCAAACCTACTAGCGGAAAGGCCTACGAGCAGTACTTC.

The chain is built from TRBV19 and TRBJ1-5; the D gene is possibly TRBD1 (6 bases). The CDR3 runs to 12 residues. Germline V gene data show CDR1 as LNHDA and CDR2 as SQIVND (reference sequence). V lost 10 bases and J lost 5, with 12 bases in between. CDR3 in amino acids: CATRGGDQPQHF. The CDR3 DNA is TGTGCCACAAGGGGGGGGGATCAGCCCCAGCATTTT.

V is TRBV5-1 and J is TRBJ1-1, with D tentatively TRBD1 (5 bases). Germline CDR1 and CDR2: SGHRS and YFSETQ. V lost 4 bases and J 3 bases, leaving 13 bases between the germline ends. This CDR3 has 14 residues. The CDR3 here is CASSLAGDHTEAFF. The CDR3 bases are TGCGCCAGCAGCCTCGCGGGGGACCACACTGAAGCTTTCTTT.

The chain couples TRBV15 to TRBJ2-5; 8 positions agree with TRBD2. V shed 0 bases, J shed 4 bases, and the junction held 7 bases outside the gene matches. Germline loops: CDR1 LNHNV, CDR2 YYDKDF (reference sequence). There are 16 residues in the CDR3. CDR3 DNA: TGTGCCACCAGCAGAGAATCGGGGGCGGGAGGAGAGACCCAGTACTTC. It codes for CATSRESGAGGETQYF.

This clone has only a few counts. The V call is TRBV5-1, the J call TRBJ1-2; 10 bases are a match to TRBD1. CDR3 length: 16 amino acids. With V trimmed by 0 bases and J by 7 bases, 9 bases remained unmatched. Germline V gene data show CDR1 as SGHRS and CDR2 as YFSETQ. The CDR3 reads CASSLESTGGLSGYTF. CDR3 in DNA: TGCGCCAGCAGCTTGGAGTCGACAGGGGGCTTGAGTGGCTACACCTTC.

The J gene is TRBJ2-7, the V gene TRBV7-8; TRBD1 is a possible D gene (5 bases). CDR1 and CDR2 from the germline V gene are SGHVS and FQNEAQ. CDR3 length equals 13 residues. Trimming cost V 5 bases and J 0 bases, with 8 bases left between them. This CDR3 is CASSGRASYEQYF. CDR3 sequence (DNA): TGTGCCAGCAGCGGCAGGGCCTCCTACGAGCAGTACTTC.